The T cell receptor (beta chain) described here comes from a study of neurological immune-mediated disorders. This CDR3 has 18 amino acids. V trimming: 2 bases; J trimming: 1 base; junction bases outside the gene matches: 14. CDR1 is SGHRS, CDR2 YFSETQ, per germline. TCRdb independently ran MiXCR on the 5' RACE reads; one entry per CDR3 protein. The sample yields tens of thousands of distinct CDR3 sequences, 4.5% seen once. Study-wide points: Among 34 multiple sclerosis patients, phylogenetic grouping put the repertoires of 18 into a single related-CDR3 cluster, a possible signature. HTLV-1-associated myelopathy had the most TCR clonal expansion, while multiple sclerosis had the least, a level that fell below healthy controls.

The table lists this clonotype with many counts. The antigen is undetermined. This chain joins TRBV5-1 and TRBJ1-1; 7 positions agree with TRBD1. The sequenced sample was PBMCs. This receptor was identified in a young man with multiple sclerosis. CDR3 nucleotide sequence: TGCGCCAGCAGCTTTTGGGGACAGAGAGTACAGAAGAACACTGAAGCTTTCTTT. Translation: CASSFWGQRVQKNTEAFF.